The entry below describes one TCR beta chain. This sample is drawn from a study of cytomegalovirus exposure and HLA in healthy donors. This CDR3 spans 17 amino acids. CDR1 is LGHNA, CDR2 YSLEER, per germline. V lost 0 bases and J 4 bases, leaving 17 bases between the germline ends. Sequencing used immunoSEQ multiplex PCR; TCRdb keeps in-frame clones, though not all of them. The profile shows some 250,000 clones, 90% of them singletons. The J gene is TRBJ2-3, the V gene TRBV4-3; D may be TRBD1 (6 bases). The TCR originated in a woman aged 18-29 years in good health and CMV-seronegative. Sequencing input: PBMCs. The CDR3 sequence: CASSQDKALGAADTQYF. The CDR3 DNA reads as TGCGCCAGCAGCCAAGATAAGGCACTGGGGGCCGCAGATACGCAGTATTTT.